This entry describes one T cell receptor beta chain. This entry belongs to a study of blood T cell repertoires in COVID-19. Study in general: Samples taken during acute and convalescent COVID-19 were collected in the United States, Italy and Spain.

In the authors' methods: Reference gene primers were amplified, and this amplification served to estimate nucleated cell counts. Produced via immunoSEQ multiplex PCR; TCRdb's table is partial and in-frame only. V, J and clone size derive from that table, while D and trimming were established from the DNA sequence. The table has some 96,000 clones, about 88% seen once. This TCR came from an elderly man with acute or convalescent COVID-19. The sample comprised peripheral blood.

The CDR3 coding sequence is TGTGCCAGTAGTCCAAGCCCCGCATCGCCCCTCCACTTT. It encodes CASSPSPASPLHF. The chain recombines TRBV19 with TRBJ1-6, with no clear D. V dropped 5 bases and J dropped 13 bases, with 15 bases sitting between them. Per germline, CDR1 LNHDA and CDR2 SQIVND (reference sequence). The CDR3 is 13 residues long.